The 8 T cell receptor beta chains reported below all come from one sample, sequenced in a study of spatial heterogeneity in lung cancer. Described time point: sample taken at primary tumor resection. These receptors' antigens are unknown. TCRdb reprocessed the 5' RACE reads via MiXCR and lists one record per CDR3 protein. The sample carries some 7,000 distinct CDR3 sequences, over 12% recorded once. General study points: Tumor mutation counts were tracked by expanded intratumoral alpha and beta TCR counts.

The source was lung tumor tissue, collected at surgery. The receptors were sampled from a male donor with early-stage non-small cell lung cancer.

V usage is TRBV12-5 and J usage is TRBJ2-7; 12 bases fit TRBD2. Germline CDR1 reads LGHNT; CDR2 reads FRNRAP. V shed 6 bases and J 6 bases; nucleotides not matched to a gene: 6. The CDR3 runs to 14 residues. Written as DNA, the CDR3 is TGTGCTAGTGGCCCTGGACTAGCGGGAAGCGAGCAGTACTTC. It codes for CASGPGLAGSEQYF.

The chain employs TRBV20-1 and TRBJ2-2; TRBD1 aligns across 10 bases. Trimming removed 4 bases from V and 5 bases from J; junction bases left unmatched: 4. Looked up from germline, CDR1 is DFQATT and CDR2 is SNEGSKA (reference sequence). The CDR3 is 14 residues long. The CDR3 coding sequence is TGCAGTGCTATGTGGGGACAGGGGACCGGGGAGCTGTTTTTT. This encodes CSAMWGQGTGELFF.

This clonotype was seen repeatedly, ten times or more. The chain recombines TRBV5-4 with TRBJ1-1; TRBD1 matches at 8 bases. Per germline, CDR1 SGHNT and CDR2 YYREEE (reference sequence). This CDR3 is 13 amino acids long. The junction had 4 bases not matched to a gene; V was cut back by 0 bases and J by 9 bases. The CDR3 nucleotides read TGTGCCAGCAGCTTGGTGCCAGGGGGCAAAGCTTTCTTT. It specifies CASSLVPGGKAFF.

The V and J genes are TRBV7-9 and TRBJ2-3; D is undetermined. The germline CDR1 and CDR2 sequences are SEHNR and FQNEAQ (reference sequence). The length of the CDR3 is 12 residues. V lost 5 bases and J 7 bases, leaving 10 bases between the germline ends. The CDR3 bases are TGTGCCAGCAGCCCCCCAACCCATACGCAGTATTTT. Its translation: CASSPPTHTQYF. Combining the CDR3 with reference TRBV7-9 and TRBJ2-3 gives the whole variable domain DTGVSQNPRHKITKRGQNVTFRCDPISEHNRLYWYRQTLGQGPEFLTYFQNEAQLEKSRLLSDRFSAERPKGSFSTLEIQRTEQGDSAMYLCASSPPTHTQYFGPGTRLTVL.

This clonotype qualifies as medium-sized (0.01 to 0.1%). CDR3 loop: CASSPTGPLEAFF. CDR3 DNA sequence: TGTGCCAGCTCACCAACGGGACCACTTGAAGCTTTCTTT. This chain links TRBV18 with TRBJ1-1; maybe TRBD1 (5 bases). The ends were cut back, 2 bases at V and 7 bases at J, with 11 bases in the middle. This CDR3 has 13 residues. CDR1 and CDR2 from the germline V gene are KGHSH and LQKENI.

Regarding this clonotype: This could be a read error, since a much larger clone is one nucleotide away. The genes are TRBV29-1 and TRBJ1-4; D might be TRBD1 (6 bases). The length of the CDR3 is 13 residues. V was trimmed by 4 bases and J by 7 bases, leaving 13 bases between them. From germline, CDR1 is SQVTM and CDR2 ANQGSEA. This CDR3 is CSVAGQGSEKLFF. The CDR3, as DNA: TGCAGCGTTGCTGGGCAGGGGTCTGAAAAACTGTTTTTT.

The CDR3 sequence: CASSRGRLNTGELFF. In nucleotides, the CDR3 is TGTGCCAGCTCACGGGGTAGACTAAACACCGGGGAGCTGTTTTTT. The chain links TRBV12-3 or TRBV12-4 to TRBJ2-2, with D possibly TRBD2 on 5 matching bases. V lost 8 bases to trimming and J lost 2 bases, with 15 bases between them. The CDR3 is made up of 15 amino acids.

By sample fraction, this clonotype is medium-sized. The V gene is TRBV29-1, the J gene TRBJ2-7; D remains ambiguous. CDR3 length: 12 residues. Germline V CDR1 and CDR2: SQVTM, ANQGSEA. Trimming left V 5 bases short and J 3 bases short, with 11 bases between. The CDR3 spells CSVRITNYEQYF. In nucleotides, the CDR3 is TGCAGCGTTAGAATAACAAACTACGAGCAGTACTTC.